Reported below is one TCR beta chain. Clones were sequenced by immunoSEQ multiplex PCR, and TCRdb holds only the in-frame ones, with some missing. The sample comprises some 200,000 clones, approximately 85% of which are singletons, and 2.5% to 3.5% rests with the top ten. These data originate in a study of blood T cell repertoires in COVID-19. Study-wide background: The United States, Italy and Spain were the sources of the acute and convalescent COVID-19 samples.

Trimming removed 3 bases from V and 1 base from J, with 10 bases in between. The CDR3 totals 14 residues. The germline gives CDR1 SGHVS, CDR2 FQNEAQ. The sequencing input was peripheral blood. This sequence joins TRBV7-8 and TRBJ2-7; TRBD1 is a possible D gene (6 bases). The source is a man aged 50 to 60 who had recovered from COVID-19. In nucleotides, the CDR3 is TGTGCCAGCAGCTTTGTAGGGGGATCCTACGAGCAGTACTTC. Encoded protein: CASSFVGGSYEQYF.